A single sample gave rise to the 22 T cell receptor beta chains below, sequenced in a study of CD8 T cells in ankylosing spondylitis. Study conclusions and caveats: Apparently characteristic of ankylosing spondylitis blood was a TCR beta motif (about eight highly homologous variants).

These TCRs' antigens remain unknown. TCRdb ran MiXCR on the 5' RACE reads and lists one entry per CDR3 protein. Among 200,000 to 250,000 distinct CDR3 sequences listed, around 7.9% were seen once. The sequenced sample consisted of blood, either unsorted or a sorted T cell fraction (not recorded which). The receptors derive from a male donor with ankylosing spondylitis.

The table lists this clonotype with many counts. The J gene is TRBJ2-7, the V gene TRBV9; maybe TRBD1 (5 bases). Trimming took off 4 bases at V and 5 bases at J, with 13 bases between the two ends. The CDR3 has 13 amino acids. The germline CDR1 and CDR2 sequences are SGDLS and YYNGEE. In DNA, the CDR3 is TGTGCCAGCAGCCAGGGTGGAAACCACGAGCAGTACTTC. Translation gives CASSQGGNHEQYF.

This clonotype was found many times. This chain joins TRBV7-6 and TRBJ1-2, with TRBD1 matching 8 bases. CDR1 and CDR2 (germline): SGHVS, FNYEAQ. The ends lost 4 bases at V and 0 bases at J; junction bases unmatched: 4. The CDR3 contains 15 residues. The CDR3 DNA reads as TGTGCCAGCAGCTACGGGGACAGGACTAACTATGGCTACACCTTC. This translates into CASSYGDRTNYGYTF.

This clonotype was seen repeatedly, ten times or more. This chain links TRBV20-1 with TRBJ1-1; no reliable D call. The germline V gene encodes CDR1 DFQATT and CDR2 SNEGSKA (reference sequence). The length of the CDR3 is 12 residues. V was cut by 3 bases and J by 3 bases, with 8 bases left in between. The CDR3 loop reads CSASILDTEAFF. The CDR3 coding sequence is TGCAGTGCTAGTATCCTGGACACTGAAGCTTTCTTT.

The chain combines TRBV11-2 with TRBJ2-1; perhaps TRBD2 as D (5 bases). Trimming removed 6 bases at V and 2 bases at J, with 8 bases between. The CDR3 spans 13 residues. Germline V gives CDR1 SGHAT, CDR2 FQNNGV. CDR3: CASRDLTYNEQFF. CDR3 sequence (DNA): TGTGCCAGCAGGGACTTAACCTACAATGAGCAGTTCTTC.

The chain has TRBV20-1 and TRBJ1-6; no reliable D call. Germline CDR1 DFQATT, CDR2 SNEGSKA (reference sequence). This CDR3 region has 13 residues. The V end lost 5 bases, the J end lost 4 bases, and 9 bases lay between the germline ends. The CDR3 DNA follows: TGCAGTGCTGGAGCGGGGTATAATTCACCCCTCCACTTT. Its translation is CSAGAGYNSPLHF.

This clonotype was seen more than once but under ten times. The rearrangement uses TRBV6-1 and TRBJ1-2, with a possible D match to TRBD1 (6 bases). This CDR3 spans 14 amino acids. Between the trimmed V and J ends, which lost 3 bases and 5 bases, there was a span of 13 bases. Germline loops: CDR1 MNHNS, CDR2 SASEGT. The CDR3 spells CASSDWGRGYGYTF. As DNA, the CDR3 is TGTGCCAGCAGTGATTGGGGCAGGGGATATGGCTACACCTTC.

The table lists this clonotype with many counts. This chain joins TRBV7-6 and TRBJ1-5; perhaps TRBD1 as D (5 bases). Germline values: CDR1 SGHVS, CDR2 FNYEAQ. V was trimmed by 4 bases and J by 5 bases, leaving 12 bases between them. The CDR3 sequence is 14 residues long. The CDR3 region has the DNA TGTGCCAGCAGCTCAGGGCGAGCAGATCAGCCCCAGCATTTT. The encoded protein is CASSSGRADQPQHF.

The rearrangement links TRBV4-3 to TRBJ1-6; D gene unclear. From germline, CDR1 is LGHNA and CDR2 YSLEER. V gave up 4 bases and J gave up 6 bases, with 16 bases separating them. This CDR3 is 16 amino acids long. This CDR3 reads CASSPILHDFNSPLHF. The CDR3 coding sequence is TGCGCCAGCAGCCCCATACTCCACGATTTTAATTCACCCCTCCACTTT.

The chain uses TRBV4-1 and TRBJ2-3; 10 positions agree with TRBD2. The CDR3 extends over 17 amino acids. Trimming cost V 4 bases and J 4 bases; bases outside gene matches: 11. Germline V lookup: CDR1 MGHRA, CDR2 YSYEKL. For the CDR3, the DNA is TGCGCCAGCAGCCTCAAGGGTTCTAGCGGGAGATCAGATACGCAGTATTTT. It is translated as CASSLKGSSGRSDTQYF.

This clonotype was picked up many times. The chain carries TRBV7-9 and TRBJ2-1; the D is unclear. Germline V gene lookup returns CDR1 SEHNR and CDR2 FQNEAQ (reference sequence). This CDR3 spans 14 amino acids. With 3 bases removed from V and 3 bases from J, the gap between germline ends came to 9 bases. DNA of the CDR3: TGTGCCAGCAGCTTTGCGACGGACTACAATGAGCAGTTCTTC. Its translation: CASSFATDYNEQFF. The whole variable domain, remainder taken from reference TRBV7-9 and TRBJ2-1, is DTGVSQNPRHKITKRGQNVTFRCDPISEHNRLYWYRQTLGQGPEFLTYFQNEAQLEKSRLLSDRFSAERPKGSFSTLEIQRTEQGDSAMYLCASSFATDYNEQFFGPGTRLTVL.

This clonotype was seen repeatedly, ten times or more. The V gene is TRBV19, the J gene TRBJ1-6; D gene ambiguous. The CDR3 covers 14 residues. V lost 2 bases, J lost 6 bases, and 8 bases lay in between. Germline V gene data show CDR1 as LNHDA and CDR2 as SQIVND (reference sequence). CDR3 DNA sequence: TGTGCCAGTAGTATATTTCCGGGTAATTCACCCCTCCACTTT. Translation: CASSIFPGNSPLHF.

In this sample, this clonotype turned up many times. The chain joins TRBV19 to TRBJ2-1, with a tentative D call TRBD2 (5 bases). V lost 7 bases and J lost 4, with 11 bases in between. This CDR3 has 13 amino acids. Germline CDR1 is LNHDA and CDR2 is SQIVND (reference sequence). The CDR3: CASNEGAYNEQFF. The CDR3 DNA reads TGTGCCAGTAATGAGGGAGCTTACAATGAGCAGTTCTTC.

The V call is TRBV28, the J call TRBJ1-1; 9 bases align to TRBD1. The germline V gene has CDR1 MDHEN and CDR2 SYDVKM. The CDR3 totals 14 residues. J was trimmed by 5 bases and V by 4 bases; bases with no gene match: 5. The CDR3 bases are TGTGCCAGCAGTTCCGGGACAGGGAGGACTGAAGCTTTCTTT. This gives the protein CASSSGTGRTEAFF.

The gene calls are TRBV20-1 and TRBJ2-1, with D uncertain. Per the germline V gene, CDR1 is DFQATT and CDR2 is SNEGSKA (reference sequence). The CDR3 runs 14 residues. Trimming shortened V by 2 bases and J by 5 bases, and 13 bases separated the two germline ends. DNA for the CDR3: TGCAGTGCTAGAAGGTTCGGTTTGGACAATGAGCAGTTCTTC. Encoded protein: CSARRFGLDNEQFF.

This clonotype was counted many times. The chain carries TRBV12-3 or TRBV12-4 and TRBJ1-1; possible D gene TRBD1, 6 bases. This CDR3 has 13 residues. Trimming removed 6 bases at V and 5 bases at J, with 13 bases between. CDR3 amino acids: CASSGDRRTEAFF. The CDR3 DNA follows: TGTGCCAGCAGCGGTGACAGGAGAACTGAAGCTTTCTTT.

J is TRBJ1-1 and V is TRBV4-1, with 7 bases identical to TRBD1. Germline trimming cut 2 bases from V and 3 bases from J; bases unmatched to any gene: 9. Germline CDR1 and CDR2: MGHRA and YSYEKL. This CDR3 is 16 amino acids long. The CDR3 coding sequence is TGCGCCAGCAGCCAAACGACAGGGATAGTGCACACTGAAGCTTTCTTT. It specifies CASSQTTGIVHTEAFF.

This sequence joins TRBV18 and TRBJ2-4; D unclear. With 2 bases removed from V and 0 bases from J, the gap between germline ends came to 11 bases. Germline CDR1 is KGHSH and CDR2 is LQKENI. The CDR3 has 16 amino acids. The CDR3 sequence is CASSPNTALAKNIQYF. The DNA for the CDR3 is TGTGCCAGCTCACCAAACACTGCTCTAGCCAAAAACATTCAGTACTTC.

This clonotype was recorded a few times. This sequence joins TRBV10-1 and TRBJ2-1, with D hard to call. Between the trimmed V and J ends, which lost 10 bases and 2 bases, there was a span of 9 bases. The CDR3 is 12 residues long. The germline V gene has CDR1 WNHNN and CDR2 SYGVQD (reference sequence). CDR3 sequence (DNA): TGCGCCACCGTGTCGGCCTACAATGAGCAGTTCTTC. Its translation: CATVSAYNEQFF.

The table lists this clonotype with a few counts. The chain recombines TRBV30 with TRBJ1-3; D not resolved. Between the trimmed V and J ends, which lost 4 bases and 2 bases, there was a span of 3 bases. The CDR3 sequence is 11 residues long. CDR1 is GTSNPN and CDR2 is SVGIG in the germline V gene (reference sequence). The CDR3 nucleotides read TGTGCCTGGACAGCTGGAAACACCATATATTTT. The encoded protein is CAWTAGNTIYF.

This clonotype was observed many times. V gene TRBV28 combines with J gene TRBJ1-5; D unresolved. V lost 3 bases, J lost 9 bases, and 15 bases lay in between. Germline CDR1 is MDHEN and CDR2 is SYDVKM. The CDR3 loop spans 14 amino acids. The CDR3 loop reads CASSLSSSRRPQHF. CDR3 DNA: TGTGCCAGCAGTTTGTCCTCGAGCAGGCGGCCCCAGCATTTT.

This clonotype was recorded many times. The chain employs TRBV30 and TRBJ2-7; D is tentatively TRBD1 or TRBD2 (6 bases each). Germline assignment: CDR1 GTSNPN and CDR2 SVGIG (reference sequence). Trimming removed 1 base at V and 4 bases at J, with 11 bases between. This CDR3 comprises 13 residues. The CDR3 reads CAWSGRGRYEQYF. The CDR3 nucleotides are TGTGCCTGGAGTGGAAGGGGGAGGTACGAGCAGTACTTC.

This clonotype was seen repeatedly, ten times or more. The gene calls are TRBV7-9 and TRBJ2-2, with 8 bases lining up with TRBD1. The germline V gene has CDR1 SEHNR and CDR2 FQNEAQ (reference sequence). The trim removed 6 bases at V and 6 bases at J, leaving 12 bases unmatched. This CDR3 is 16 amino acids long. This chain's CDR3 is CASRDRTGFGPGELFF. The CDR3 nucleotides read TGTGCCAGCAGAGACAGGACAGGGTTTGGTCCCGGGGAGCTGTTTTTT. The whole variable domain, remainder taken from reference TRBV7-9 and TRBJ2-2, is DTGVSQNPRHKITKRGQNVTFRCDPISEHNRLYWYRQTLGQGPEFLTYFQNEAQLEKSRLLSDRFSAERPKGSFSTLEIQRTEQGDSAMYLCASRDRTGFGPGELFFGEGSRLTVL.